This T cell receptor (beta chain) appears in the sequencing data of a study of HIV-infected patients and healthy controls. The wider study: In about 85% of the 16 patients, CD4 counts climbed slightly after three months but remained subnormal. Findings and caveats of the study: In healthy controls, MAIT alpha CDR3s were common; in HIV+ repertoires, severely depleted.

This clonotype was seen ten or more times. Antigen specificity is unknown. Roughly three months, about 14 weeks, into antiretroviral therapy, follow-up blood was collected. No cell fractionation was done, so the repertoire covers all unsorted peripheral blood T cells. About 500 ng RNA was reverse transcribed with alpha and beta constant-region primers. Each of the alpha and beta chains got its own library through chain-specific third strand synthesis with indices. A 5' RACE adapter with a random hexamer and the SP2 primer site was joined to cDNA. MiXCR, run by TCRdb on the 5' RACE reads, gives a single entry per CDR3 protein. The sample lists approximately 6,100 distinct CDR3 sequences, roughly 9.7% seen once, with 25% to 35% in the top ten. The CDR3 spans 14 residues. Germline V gene data show CDR1 as LGHDT and CDR2 as YNNKEL (reference sequence). V was trimmed by 0 bases and J by 10 bases, leaving 12 bases between them.

The input for sequencing was blood, taken during antiretroviral therapy. This sequence joins TRBV3-1 and TRBJ1-4; D remains ambiguous. The receptor's source is an adult with HIV infection. CDR3 in amino acids: CASSQDGLAGKLFF. DNA of the CDR3: TGTGCCAGCAGCCAAGATGGACTCGCAGGAAAACTGTTTTTT.